The source of this T cell receptor (beta chain) is a study of blood T cell repertoires in COVID-19. Study in general: Italy, Spain and the United States were the sources of the convalescent and acute COVID-19 samples.

Generated by immunoSEQ multiplex PCR, the TCRdb table keeps only in-frame clones and is missing some. The sample gives about 180,000 clones, roughly 88% of which show up once; more than 8% is in the top ten. The germline gives CDR1 LGHDT, CDR2 YNNKEL (reference sequence). The V and J ends lost 1 base and 2 bases, in that order; junction bases with no gene match: 4. This CDR3 has 17 residues. The clonotype originates from a woman older than 75 with acute or convalescent COVID-19. This rearrangement joins TRBV3-1 (or the pseudogene TRBV3-2) to TRBJ1-6; TRBD1 matches 8 bases. Sequencing was carried out using peripheral blood. The CDR3 DNA reads TGTGCCAGCAGCCAAGCAGGGGGCACAGCCTATAATTCACCCCTCCACTTT. Translating it yields CASSQAGGTAYNSPLHF.